The T cell receptor (beta chain) under discussion was sequenced for a study of graft-versus-host responses after intestinal transplantation. The study, taken as a whole, reports: Some GvH clones appeared in ileal mucosa or blood before recipient bone marrow. Circulating GvH clones peaking coincided with falling HvG clones soon after transplant.

Germline values: CDR1 SGHVS, CDR2 FQNEAQ. Trimming cost V 3 bases and J 7 bases, with 10 bases left between them. This CDR3 spans 13 amino acids. Investigators treated the graft tissue so that it released intraepithelial and lamina propria lymphocytes. Clones were read by immunoSEQ multiplex PCR, and TCRdb kept only the in-frame ones, dropping some. The table records some 66,000 clones, around 86% of them present only once. As regards this clone: Antigen specificity is unknown.

The clonotype originates from a human patient who received an intestinal transplant, so some T cells may come from the graft donor. This rearrangement joins TRBV7-8 to TRBJ2-1, with a possible D match to TRBD2 (5 bases). The input for sequencing was ileum tissue, taken 350 to 400 days after transplant. The CDR3 region has the DNA TGTGCCAGCAGCTTCGAGCGAGGGAATGAGCAGTTCTTC. Translating gives CASSFERGNEQFF.